The 14 T cell receptor beta chains below all came from one sample that was sequenced in a study of CD8 T cells in ankylosing spondylitis (dated by TCRdb to 2016 to 2017). Library construction relied on 5' RACE. The instrument was an Illumina HiSeq 2500. TCRdb reprocessing: public reads trimmed at Q25 with fastp, clones called with MiXCR, in-frame beta chains kept. Merged by CDR3 protein, the rows form single entries marked with the most common genes and DNA. The sample contains some 700,000 distinct CDR3 sequences, under 20% of them found a single time. The top ten constitute around 19% of the sample. Findings and caveats that apply to the study as a whole: Blood from ankylosing spondylitis patients appeared to be characterized by a TCR beta motif made up of about 8 highly homologous amino acid variants.

Their cognate antigens are unknown. Material: blood, either unsorted or a sorted T cell fraction (not recorded which). The receptors shown here come from a male donor with ankylosing spondylitis.

V gene TRBV5-1 combines with J gene TRBJ2-5; D is undetermined. Germline V gene data show CDR1 as SGHRS and CDR2 as YFSETQ. Trimming pared 1 base from V and 0 bases from J, leaving 7 bases between. This CDR3 spans 14 amino acids. CDR3 sequence (DNA): TGCGCCAGCAGCTTGAATAGGTACCAAGAGACCCAGTACTTC. Translating gives CASSLNRYQETQYF.

In this sample, this clonotype turned up a few times. The rearrangement links TRBV3-1 to TRBJ1-1, with D tentatively TRBD1 (6 bases). From germline, CDR1 is LGHDT and CDR2 YNNKEL (reference sequence). This CDR3 comprises 16 residues. V was shortened by 4 bases and J by 1 base, with 16 bases between the two germline ends. The CDR3 DNA follows: TGTGCCAGCAGCCCCCAGAAGGGACAAAAGAACACTGAAGCTTTCTTT. Translation gives CASSPQKGQKNTEAFF. The entire variable domain, with the rest obtained from reference TRBV3-1 and TRBJ1-1, is as follows: DTAVSQTPKYLVTQMGNDKSIKCEQNLGHDTMYWYKQDSKKFLKIMFSYNNKELIINETVPNRFSPKSPDKAHLNLHINSLELGDSAVYFCASSPQKGQKNTEAFFGQGTRLTVV.

The DNA for the CDR3 is TGTGCCAGCAGTATCACCGGGACAGGGGGAAATGGCTACACCTTC. Its protein is CASSITGTGGNGYTF. This rearrangement joins TRBV12-3 or TRBV12-4 to TRBJ1-2; 11 bases are a match to TRBD1. The CDR3 has 15 amino acids. The V segment lost 5 bases and the J segment 6 bases; nucleotides outside the gene matches: 8.

This clonotype was seen a single time. The rearrangement links TRBV7-2 to TRBJ2-1; 11 nucleotides line up with TRBD2. The germline gives CDR1 SGHTA, CDR2 FQGNSA. The CDR3 totals 17 residues. The V gene end was trimmed by 5 bases and the J gene end by 3 bases; junction bases not matched to a gene: 9. The CDR3 region is CASSPRRGTSGYNEQFF. The CDR3 nucleotides read TGTGCCAGCAGCCCCAGACGTGGGACTAGCGGCTACAATGAGCAGTTCTTC.

The chain combines TRBV4-1 with TRBJ2-2; D is perhaps TRBD2 (6 bases). The CDR3 extends over 15 amino acids. Trimming left V 3 bases short and J 2 bases short, with 10 bases between. Germline values: CDR1 MGHRA, CDR2 YSYEKL. The CDR3 DNA reads TGCGCCAGCAGCCACGGGACTCTCAACACCGGGGAGCTGTTTTTT. This encodes CASSHGTLNTGELFF.

This chain connects TRBV18 to TRBJ2-7; D unresolved. This CDR3 spans 13 amino acids. In germline, CDR1 is KGHSH, CDR2 LQKENI. V lost 3 bases to trimming and J lost 0 bases, with 6 bases between them. This chain's CDR3 is CASSPSPSYEQYF. Here the CDR3 DNA reads TGTGCCAGCTCACCTTCCCCCTCCTACGAGCAGTACTTC.

This clonotype appeared a few times. The rearrangement uses TRBV5-1 and TRBJ2-7; possibly TRBD1 for D (6 bases). The length of the CDR3 is 15 residues. V lost 5 bases, J lost 2 bases, and 17 bases lay in between. The germline CDR1 and CDR2 sequences are SGHRS and YFSETQ. The CDR3 coding sequence is TGCGCCAGCAGACCGGCCACTGACAGGACCTACGAGCAGTACTTC. It encodes CASRPATDRTYEQYF.

The chain employs TRBV24-1 and TRBJ1-2; D call uncertain. Per the germline V gene, CDR1 is KGHDR and CDR2 is SFDVKD. This CDR3 comprises 15 residues. V lost 3 bases to trimming and J lost 7 bases, with 17 bases between them. CDR3 in DNA: TGTGCCACCAGTGATCACCGGGTTTCGATTTTTGGCTACACCTTC. As protein: CATSDHRVSIFGYTF.

There are many counts of this clonotype. The chain joins TRBV12-3 or TRBV12-4 to TRBJ1-2; a weak D match, TRBD1 (6 bases). V gave up 7 bases and J gave up 7 bases, with 10 bases separating them. The length of the CDR3 is 11 residues. CDR3 nucleotide sequence: TGTGCCAGCATTCTAGGGGGTGGCTACACCTTC. This gives the protein CASILGGGYTF.

The table lists this clonotype with a few counts. The J gene is TRBJ1-1, the V gene TRBV5-6, with D maybe TRBD1 (5 bases). V lost 4 bases, J lost 8 bases, and 15 bases lay in between. Looked up from germline, CDR1 is SGHDT and CDR2 is YYEEEE. The CDR3 consists of 13 residues. Here the CDR3 DNA reads TGTGCCAGCAGCCCAACCACTCGACAGGAAGCTTTCTTT. Amino acid sequence: CASSPTTRQEAFF.

The chain combines TRBV20-1 with TRBJ1-2; D is perhaps TRBD1 (6 bases). The CDR3 is 13 amino acids. Germline lookup yields CDR1 DFQATT and CDR2 SNEGSKA (reference sequence). The V gene lost 0 bases and the J gene lost 2 bases, with 7 bases spanning the gap. The CDR3 sequence: CSAREGQNYGYTF. DNA of the CDR3: TGCAGTGCTAGAGAAGGACAGAACTATGGCTACACCTTC.

The chain is built from TRBV4-1 and TRBJ1-2; D not resolved. CDR3 length: 15 amino acids. The germline gives CDR1 MGHRA, CDR2 YSYEKL. Trimming removed 1 base from V and 2 bases from J, with 11 bases in between. This chain's CDR3 is CASSQVEGPNYGYTF. CDR3 nucleotides: TGCGCCAGCAGCCAAGTAGAAGGGCCCAACTATGGCTACACCTTC.

The chain has TRBV5-1 and TRBJ2-4; the D gene is possibly TRBD2 (5 bases). Trimming removed 1 base at V and 8 bases at J, with 10 bases between. CDR3 length: 13 residues. Looked up from germline, CDR1 is SGHRS and CDR2 is YFSETQ. CDR3 loop: CASSLISEDIQYF. For the CDR3, the DNA is TGCGCCAGCAGCTTGATTAGCGAAGACATTCAGTACTTC.

The V and J genes are TRBV4-2 and TRBJ2-7; 9 nucleotides line up with TRBD2. J was trimmed by 3 bases and V by 6 bases; bases with no gene match: 9. Looked up from germline, CDR1 is LGHNA and CDR2 is YNFKEQ. The CDR3 sequence is 15 residues long. CDR3 sequence (DNA): TGTGCCAGCAGAGCCTATAGCGGGGGCTACTACGAGCAGTACTTC. Residues: CASRAYSGGYYEQYF.